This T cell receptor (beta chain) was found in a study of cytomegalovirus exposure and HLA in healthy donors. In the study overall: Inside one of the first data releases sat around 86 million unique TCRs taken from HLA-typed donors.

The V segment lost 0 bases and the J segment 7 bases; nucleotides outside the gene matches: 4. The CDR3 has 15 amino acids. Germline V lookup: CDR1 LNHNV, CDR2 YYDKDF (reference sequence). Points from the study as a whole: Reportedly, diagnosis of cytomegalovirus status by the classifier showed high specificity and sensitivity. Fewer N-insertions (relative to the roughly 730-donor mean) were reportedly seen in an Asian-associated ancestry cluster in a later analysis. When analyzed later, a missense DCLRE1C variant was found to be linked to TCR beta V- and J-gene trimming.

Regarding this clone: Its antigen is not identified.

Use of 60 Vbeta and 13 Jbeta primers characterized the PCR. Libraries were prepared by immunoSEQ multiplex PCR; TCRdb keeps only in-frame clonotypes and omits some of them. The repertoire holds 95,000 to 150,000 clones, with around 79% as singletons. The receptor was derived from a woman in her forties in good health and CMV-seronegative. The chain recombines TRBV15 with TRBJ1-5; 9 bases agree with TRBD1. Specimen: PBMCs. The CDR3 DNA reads TGTGCCACCAGCAGAGAACAGGGGGCATTCCAGCCCCAGCATTTT. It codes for CATSREQGAFQPQHF.